This TCR beta chain was found in a study of OX40 agonist ivuxolimab in advanced cancers. About the study as a whole: The costimulatory receptor OX40 (CD134) was targeted by ivuxolimab, a fully human IgG2 agonistic monoclonal antibody. Intravenous ivuxolimab was administered to patients every 2 weeks at six dose levels: 0.01, 0.1, 0.3, 1.5, 3 and 10 mg/kg. Of the 52 patients in dose escalation, about 20 had hepatocellular carcinoma, about 15 had melanoma, 9 had renal cell carcinoma and 9 had head and neck cancer. A male proportion of 75% to 85% and a mean age of approximately 60 years, ranging from about 23 to 90, were recorded for the dose-escalation cohort. Prior anti-PD-1, anti-PD-L1 or anti-CTLA-4 therapy was permitted, and 30% to 45% of dose-escalation patients had received checkpoint inhibitors. Partial responses occurred in three dose-escalation patients, of whom one had hepatocellular carcinoma and two had cutaneous melanoma. Peripheral TCRbeta sequencing aimed to test whether ivuxolimab altered TCR sequence diversity and caused clonal T-cell expansion. The paper covers the monotherapy dose-escalation part of the phase I ivuxolimab trial, which included N of about 51 patients. What the work shows at the level of the full study, not this receptor alone: Low levels of normalized T-cell clonal expansion were also seen in some patients who did not respond. At doses of 0.1 to 3.0 mg/kg, clonal expansion of both CD4+ and CD8+ T cells in blood was seen between baseline and week 6. In partial responders in the 0.1-3.0 mg/kg groups, normalized peripheral clonal expansion was found to be among the lowest, especially among CD8+ T cells. The antigen specificity of the clonally expanded peripheral T cells was not determined. After ivuxolimab, expanded clones were on average more numerous among CD8+ T cells than among CD4+ T cells.

Cut back by 6 bases and 4 bases, the V and J ends lie 9 bases apart. As encoded in the germline V gene, CDR1 is MNHNS while CDR2 is SASEGT. The CDR3 has 12 amino acids, counting the end cysteine and phenylalanine. Only the CDR3 portion is preserved as DNA: 36 bases, with reading frame beginning at the first base. Genomic DNA was isolated from the sorted cells so that the TCRbeta CDR3 region could be sequenced. TCRbeta CDR3 regions were sequenced using the immunoSEQ Assay. TCRdb retrieved this table from immuneACCESS and kept in-frame rearrangements only. Not all clones are present; in checked studies, unresolved V genes account for under half, and no reason is known for the remainder. The sample includes 90,000 to 120,000 clones, with 80% to 95% observed a single time. The ten largest make up about 0.67% of the sample. Patients with a history of autoimmune disease or receiving systemic immunosuppression were excluded from the trial. In every dose cohort, peripheral blood was drawn for TCR sequencing at baseline, cycle 4 day 1, and cycle 7 day 1. Samples came from an open-label, multicenter, first-in-human phase I dose-escalation trial of ivuxolimab. The trial enrolled adults with locally advanced or metastatic head and neck squamous cell, hepatocellular, melanoma or renal cell carcinoma. Before TCR sequencing, CD4+ T cells and CD8+ T cells from peripheral blood were sorted into separate populations.

Notes on this clone: The clone's antigen remains unknown. The sample holds no much larger clone one base away, and base qualities are not on file.

The sequencing here drew on CD4+ or CD8+ T cells sorted from blood, taken in a trial of the OX40 agonist ivuxolimab. The TCR comes from an adult with an advanced solid tumor such as melanoma, head and neck, liver or kidney cancer. This sequence uses TRBV6-1 and TRBJ1-2; TRBD1 is a possible D gene, resting on 5 matching bases. The CDR3: CASRAGLYGYTF. The nucleotide sequence is TGTGCCAGCAGGGCAGGGCTCTATGGCTACACCTTC.